This T cell receptor beta chain comes out of a study of blood T cell repertoires in COVID-19. In the authors' methods: Amplification from reference gene primers served as the basis for estimated nucleated cell counts. Measured with immunoSEQ multiplex PCR; TCRdb has only the in-frame clones, and not every one. That table furnishes V, J and clone size, whereas the DNA furnished D and trimming. The table has 85,000 to 95,000 clones, about 83% seen once. Looked up from germline, CDR1 is SGHTA and CDR2 is FQGNSA. J was trimmed by 7 bases and V by 4 bases; bases with no gene match: 13. CDR3 size: 16 residues.

The source of this sequence is a human donor in a cohort sampled during active COVID-19. Input material: peripheral blood. This chain joins TRBV7-2 and TRBJ2-7; 10 bases align to TRBD1. The CDR3 reads CASSSPTGTGEREQYF. The CDR3 nucleotides are TGTGCCAGCAGCTCCCCGACCGGGACAGGGGAGCGGGAGCAGTACTTC.